The present T cell receptor (beta chain) was sequenced within a study of regulatory T cells in long-lasting Graves disease. Study-wide results and caveats: New patients shared more than 950 public clonotypes, and persistent patients shared more, with approximately 2,500.

Indicated time point: newly diagnosed GD, antithyroid drugs for less than 3 months. RNA from PBMCs was the source of the TCR library. This clonotype was observed many times. As yet, its antigen is unknown. Researchers made TCR beta libraries by using iRepertoire HTBI primers and running Arm-PCR on CDR3 regions. TCRdb ran MiXCR on the multiplex PCR reads and lists one entry per CDR3 protein. The sample carries around 460,000 distinct CDR3 sequences, about 15% recorded once. The germline V gene encodes CDR1 MNHNS and CDR2 SASEGT. The J segment lost 9 bases and the V segment lost 6 bases, leaving 12 bases of the junction unmatched. This CDR3 contains 14 residues. These data were also filed under a second study, of T cells in Graves' hyperthyroidism and ophthalmopathy.

The sample here was peripheral blood mononuclear cells (PBMCs), taken at new diagnosis, from a patient treated with antithyroid drugs. The rearrangement joins TRBV6-1 to TRBJ2-7; 9 positions agree with TRBD1. This TCR was recovered from a woman between 45 and 60 years old with Graves disease. The CDR3 is CASSTGTGFFGQYF. For the CDR3, the DNA is TGTGCCAGCAGCACCGGGACAGGGTTTTTTGGGCAGTACTTC.